This TCR beta chain came from a study of T cells in Graves' hyperthyroidism and ophthalmopathy. On this clonotype: Antigen: not known.

Notes on the study in general: Most expanded thyroid clonotypes above 0.001 also appeared in blood.

Amplification targeted TCR beta CDR3 regions from RNA transcripts. HTBI primers were the set used in a first-round RT-PCR of the TCR CDR3. TCRdb analysed the multiplex PCR reads with MiXCR anew, one entry per CDR3 protein. The sample has roughly 720,000 distinct CDR3 sequences, approximately 15% seen once; the top ten hold roughly a sixth. This CDR3 contains 13 residues. From germline, CDR1 is DFQATT and CDR2 SNEGSKA (reference sequence). V gave up 6 bases and J gave up 5 bases, with 14 bases separating them. Those with hyperthyroidism were 18 to 65 years old, newly diagnosed, and ill for under 2 months. Exclusion criteria comprised uncontrolled infection, other autoimmune disease, pregnancy or lactation.

The rearrangement uses TRBV20-1 and TRBJ2-1; maybe TRBD1 (5 bases). This clonotype originated in a man aged 50 to 60 with Graves' hyperthyroidism. Material: blood. This CDR3 is CSAYQGSHNEQFF. CDR3 coding DNA: TGCAGTGCCTATCAGGGTAGCCACAATGAGCAGTTCTTC.